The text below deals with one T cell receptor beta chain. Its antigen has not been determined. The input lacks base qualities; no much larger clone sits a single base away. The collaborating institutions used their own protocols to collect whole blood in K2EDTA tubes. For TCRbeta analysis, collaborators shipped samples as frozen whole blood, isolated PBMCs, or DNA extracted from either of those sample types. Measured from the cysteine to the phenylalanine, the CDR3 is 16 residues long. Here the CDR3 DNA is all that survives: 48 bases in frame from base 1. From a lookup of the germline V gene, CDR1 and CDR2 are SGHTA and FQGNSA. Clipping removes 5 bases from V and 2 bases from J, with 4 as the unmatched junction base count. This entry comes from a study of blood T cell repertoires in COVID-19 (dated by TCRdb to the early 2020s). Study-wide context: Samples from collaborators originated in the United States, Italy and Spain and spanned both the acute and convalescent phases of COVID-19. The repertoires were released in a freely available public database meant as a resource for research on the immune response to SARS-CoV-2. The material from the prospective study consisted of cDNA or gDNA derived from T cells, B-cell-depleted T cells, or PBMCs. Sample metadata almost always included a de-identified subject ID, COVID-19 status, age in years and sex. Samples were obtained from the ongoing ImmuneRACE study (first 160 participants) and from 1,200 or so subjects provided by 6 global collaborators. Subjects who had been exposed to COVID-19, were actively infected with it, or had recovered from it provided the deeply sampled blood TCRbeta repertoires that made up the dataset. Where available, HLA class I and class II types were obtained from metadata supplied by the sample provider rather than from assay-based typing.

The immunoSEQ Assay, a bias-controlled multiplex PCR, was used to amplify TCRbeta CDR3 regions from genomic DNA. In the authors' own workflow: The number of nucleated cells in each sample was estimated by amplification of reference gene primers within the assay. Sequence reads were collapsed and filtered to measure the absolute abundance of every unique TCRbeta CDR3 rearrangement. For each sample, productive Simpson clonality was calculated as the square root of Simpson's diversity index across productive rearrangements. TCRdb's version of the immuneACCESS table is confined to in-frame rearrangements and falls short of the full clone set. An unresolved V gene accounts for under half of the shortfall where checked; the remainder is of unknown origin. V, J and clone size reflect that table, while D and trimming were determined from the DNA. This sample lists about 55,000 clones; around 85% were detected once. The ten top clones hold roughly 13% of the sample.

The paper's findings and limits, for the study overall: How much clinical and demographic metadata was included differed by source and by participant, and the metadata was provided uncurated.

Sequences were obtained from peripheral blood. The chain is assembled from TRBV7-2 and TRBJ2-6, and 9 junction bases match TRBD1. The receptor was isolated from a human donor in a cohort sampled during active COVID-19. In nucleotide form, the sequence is TGTGCCAGCAGCCCAACAGGGGGCGCTGGGGCCAACGTCCTGACTTTC. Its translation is CASSPTGGAGANVLTF.